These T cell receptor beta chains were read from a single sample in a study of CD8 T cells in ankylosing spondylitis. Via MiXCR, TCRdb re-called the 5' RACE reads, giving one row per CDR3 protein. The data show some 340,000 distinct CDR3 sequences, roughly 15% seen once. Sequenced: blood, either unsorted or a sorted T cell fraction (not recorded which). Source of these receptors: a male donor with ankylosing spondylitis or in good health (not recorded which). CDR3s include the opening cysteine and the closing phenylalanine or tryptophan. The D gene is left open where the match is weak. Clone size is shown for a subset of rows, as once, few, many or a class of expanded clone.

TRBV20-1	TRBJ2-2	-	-	CSADRRDEGELFF	TGCAGTGCGGACAGGAGGGACGAGGGGGAGCTGTTTTTT
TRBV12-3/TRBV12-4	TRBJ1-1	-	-	CASSNREGEAFF	TGTGCCAGCAGCAACAGGGAGGGTGAAGCTTTCTTT
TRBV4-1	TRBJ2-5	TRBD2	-	CASSLRTSGRGEETQYF	TGCGCCAGCAGCCTGAGGACTAGCGGGAGAGGGGAGGAGACCCAGTACTTC
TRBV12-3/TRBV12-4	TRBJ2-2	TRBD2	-	CASSLELRETGELFF	TGTGCCAGCAGTTTAGAATTGCGGGAGACCGGGGAGCTGTTTTTT
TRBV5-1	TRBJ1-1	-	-	CASSSRTGSGTEAFF	TGCGCCAGCAGTTCCAGGACGGGATCTGGGACTGAAGCTTTCTTT
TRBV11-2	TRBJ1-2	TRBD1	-	CASSLWTGAGYGYTF	TGTGCCAGCAGCTTATGGACAGGGGCGGGCTATGGCTACACCTTC
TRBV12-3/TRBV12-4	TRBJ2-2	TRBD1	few	CASSFTGAVTGELFF	TGTGCCAGCAGTTTTACAGGGGCGGTCACCGGGGAGCTGTTTTTT
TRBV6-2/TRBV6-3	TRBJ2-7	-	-	CASSYSTPGNEQYF	TGTGCCAGCAGTTACTCGACCCCGGGCAACGAGCAGTACTTC
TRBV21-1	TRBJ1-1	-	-	CASSKVLEGLGGTEAFF	TGTGCCAGCAGCAAAGTTTTGGAGGGCCTGGGGGGCACTGAAGCTTTCTTT
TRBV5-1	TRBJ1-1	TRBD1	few	CASSLLAEGATEAFF	TGCGCCAGCAGCTTGTTGGCGGAGGGGGCCACTGAAGCTTTCTTT
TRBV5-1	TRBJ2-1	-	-	CASSFEGGRYNEQFF	TGCGCCAGCAGCTTCGAGGGGGGGCGTTACAATGAGCAGTTCTTC
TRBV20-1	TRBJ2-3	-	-	CSARAGTGTDTQYF	TGCAGTGCTAGAGCGGGGACGGGCACAGATACGCAGTATTTT
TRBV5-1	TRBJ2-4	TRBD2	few	CASSLATSGEIGNIQYF	TGCGCCAGCAGCTTGGCGACTAGCGGGGAAATTGGGAACATTCAGTACTTC
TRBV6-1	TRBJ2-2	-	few	CASSPWLEGAVIGELFF	TGTGCCAGCAGTCCATGGTTGGAGGGGGCGGTGATCGGGGAGCTGTTTTTT
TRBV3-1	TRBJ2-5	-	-	CASSRLGQSQETQYF	TGTGCCAGCAGCCGACTCGGACAGTCCCAAGAGACCCAGTACTTC
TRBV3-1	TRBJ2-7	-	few	CASSQDTVEYEQYF	TGTGCCAGCAGCCAAGACACGGTGGAGTACGAGCAGTACTTC
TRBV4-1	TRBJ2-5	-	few	CASSQDGGGETQYF	TGCGCCAGCAGCCAAGACGGCGGAGGGGAGACCCAGTACTTC
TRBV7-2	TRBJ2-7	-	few	CASSPQSGALEGEQYF	TGTGCCAGCAGCCCCCAAAGCGGCGCCTTGGAGGGGGAGCAGTACTTC
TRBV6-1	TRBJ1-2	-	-	CASSNSNGIYGYTF	TGTGCCAGCAGCAACAGTAACGGAATCTATGGCTACACCTTC
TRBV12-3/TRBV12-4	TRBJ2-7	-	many	CASSVDTISYEQYF	TGTGCCAGCAGTGTGGACACAATCTCCTACGAGCAGTACTTC
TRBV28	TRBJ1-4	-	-	CASRPLPGGVEKLFF	TGTGCCAGCAGACCCTTGCCCGGAGGCGTTGAAAAACTGTTTTTT
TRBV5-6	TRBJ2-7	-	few	CASNTRDSWDSYEQYF	TGTGCCAGCAACACTCGGGACTCATGGGACTCCTACGAGCAGTACTTC
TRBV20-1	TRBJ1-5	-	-	CSARQDRTDYQPQHF	TGCAGTGCTAGACAGGATCGGACAGATTATCAGCCCCAGCATTTT
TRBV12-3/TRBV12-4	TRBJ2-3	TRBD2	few	CASSFGLAGGTDTQYF	TGTGCCAGCAGTTTTGGGCTAGCGGGGGGCACAGATACGCAGTATTTT